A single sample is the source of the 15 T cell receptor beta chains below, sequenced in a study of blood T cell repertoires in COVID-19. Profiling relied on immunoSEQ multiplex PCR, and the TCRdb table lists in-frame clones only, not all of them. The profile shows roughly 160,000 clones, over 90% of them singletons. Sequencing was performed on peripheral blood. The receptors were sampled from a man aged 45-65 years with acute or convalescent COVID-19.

The CDR3 is CASSFSSGSDEQYF. The CDR3, as DNA: TGCGCCAGCAGCTTCTCTAGCGGGAGTGACGAGCAGTACTTC. The chain recombines TRBV5-1 with TRBJ2-7; TRBD2 agrees at 10 bases. The CDR3 has 14 residues. Trimming took 2 bases from V and 5 from J; bases not matched to a gene: 4. The germline V gene has CDR1 SGHRS and CDR2 YFSETQ.

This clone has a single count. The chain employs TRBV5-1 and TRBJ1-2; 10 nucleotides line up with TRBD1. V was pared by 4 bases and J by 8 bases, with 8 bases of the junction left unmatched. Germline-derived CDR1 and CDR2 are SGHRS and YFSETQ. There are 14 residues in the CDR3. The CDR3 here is CASSSSGTGVGYTF. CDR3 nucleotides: TGCGCCAGCAGCAGTTCCGGGACAGGGGTCGGCTACACCTTC.

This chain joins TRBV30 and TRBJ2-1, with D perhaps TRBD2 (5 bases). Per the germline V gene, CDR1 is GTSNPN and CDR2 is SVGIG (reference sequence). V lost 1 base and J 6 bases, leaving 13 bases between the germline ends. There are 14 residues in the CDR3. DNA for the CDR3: TGTGCCTGGAGTGGAGCGGCTACAACCAATGAGCAGTTCTTC. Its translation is CAWSGAATTNEQFF.

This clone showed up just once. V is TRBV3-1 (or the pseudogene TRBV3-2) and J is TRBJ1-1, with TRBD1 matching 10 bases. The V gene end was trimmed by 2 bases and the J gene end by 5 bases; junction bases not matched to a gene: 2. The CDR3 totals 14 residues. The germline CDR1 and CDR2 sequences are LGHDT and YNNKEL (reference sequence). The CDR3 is CASSQPGQGTEAFF. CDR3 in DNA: TGTGCCAGCAGCCAACCGGGACAGGGGACTGAAGCTTTCTTT.

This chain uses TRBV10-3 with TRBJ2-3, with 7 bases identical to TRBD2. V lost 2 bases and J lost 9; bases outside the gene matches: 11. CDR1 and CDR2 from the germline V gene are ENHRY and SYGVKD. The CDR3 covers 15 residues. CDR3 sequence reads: CAISEERGGGVTQYF. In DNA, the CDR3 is TGTGCCATCAGTGAGGAGCGTGGGGGGGGAGTAACGCAGTATTTT.

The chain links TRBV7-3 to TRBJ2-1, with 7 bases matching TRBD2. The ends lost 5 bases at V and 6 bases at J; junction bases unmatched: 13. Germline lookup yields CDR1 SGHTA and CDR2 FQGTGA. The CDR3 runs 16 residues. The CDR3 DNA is TGTGCCAGCAGCCCGCAACTAGCGCATAACTTCAATGAGCAGTTCTTC. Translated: CASSPQLAHNFNEQFF.

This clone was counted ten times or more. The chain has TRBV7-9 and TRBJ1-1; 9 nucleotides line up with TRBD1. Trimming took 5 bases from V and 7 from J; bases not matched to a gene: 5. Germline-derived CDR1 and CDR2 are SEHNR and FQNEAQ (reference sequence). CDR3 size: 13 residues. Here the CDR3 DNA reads TGTGCCAGCAGCGTCGGGACAGGGCGTGAAGCTTTCTTT. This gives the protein CASSVGTGREAFF.

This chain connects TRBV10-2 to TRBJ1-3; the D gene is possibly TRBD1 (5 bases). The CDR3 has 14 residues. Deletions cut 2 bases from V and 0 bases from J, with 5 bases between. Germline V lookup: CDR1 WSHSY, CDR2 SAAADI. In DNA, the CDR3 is TGCGCCAGCAGTGAGCAGGGCTCTGGAAACACCATATATTTT. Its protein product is CASSEQGSGNTIYF.

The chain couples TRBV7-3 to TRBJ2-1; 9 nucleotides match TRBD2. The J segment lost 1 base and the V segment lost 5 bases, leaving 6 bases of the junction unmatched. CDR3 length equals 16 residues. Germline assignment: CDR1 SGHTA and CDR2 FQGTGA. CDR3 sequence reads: CASSASGIRSYNEQFF. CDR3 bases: TGTGCCAGCAGCGCTAGCGGGATCCGGTCCTACAATGAGCAGTTCTTC.

Here the CDR3 reads CASSRTGGYEQYF. The CDR3 DNA sequence: TGTGCCAGCAGTAGGACAGGGGGCTACGAGCAGTACTTC. This sequence joins TRBV2 and TRBJ2-7, with 10 bases aligning to TRBD1. Per germline, CDR1 SNHLY and CDR2 FYNNEI. This CDR3 is built from 13 residues. The trim removed 5 bases at V and 3 bases at J, leaving 1 base unmatched.

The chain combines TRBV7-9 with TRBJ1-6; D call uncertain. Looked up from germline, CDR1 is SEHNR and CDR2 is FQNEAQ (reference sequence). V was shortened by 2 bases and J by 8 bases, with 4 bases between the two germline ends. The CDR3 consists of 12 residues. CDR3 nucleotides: TGTGCCAGCAGCTTAAGAGATTCACCCCTCCACTTT. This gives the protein CASSLRDSPLHF. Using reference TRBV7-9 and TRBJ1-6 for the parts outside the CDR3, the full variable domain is DTGVSQNPRHKITKRGQNVTFRCDPISEHNRLYWYRQTLGQGPEFLTYFQNEAQLEKSRLLSDRFSAERPKGSFSTLEIQRTEQGDSAMYLCASSLRDSPLHFGNGTRLTVT.

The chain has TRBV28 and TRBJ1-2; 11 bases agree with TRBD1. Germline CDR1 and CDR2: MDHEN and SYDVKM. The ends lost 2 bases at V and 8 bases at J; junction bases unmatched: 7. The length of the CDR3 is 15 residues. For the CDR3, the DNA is TGTGCCAGCAGTTTAGTGGACAGGGGGCTAGGGGGCTACACCTTC. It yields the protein CASSLVDRGLGGYTF.

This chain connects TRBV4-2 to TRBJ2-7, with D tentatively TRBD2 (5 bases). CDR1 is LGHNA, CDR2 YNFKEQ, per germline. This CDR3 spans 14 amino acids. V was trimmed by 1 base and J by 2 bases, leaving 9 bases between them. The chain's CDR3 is CASSQAGSAYEQYF. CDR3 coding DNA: TGTGCCAGCAGCCAAGCGGGATCCGCCTACGAGCAGTACTTC.

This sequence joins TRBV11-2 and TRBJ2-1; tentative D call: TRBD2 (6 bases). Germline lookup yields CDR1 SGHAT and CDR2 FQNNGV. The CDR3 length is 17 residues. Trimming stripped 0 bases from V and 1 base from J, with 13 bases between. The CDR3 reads CASSLDLREGSYNEQFF. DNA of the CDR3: TGTGCCAGCAGCTTAGATTTGCGGGAAGGGTCCTACAATGAGCAGTTCTTC.

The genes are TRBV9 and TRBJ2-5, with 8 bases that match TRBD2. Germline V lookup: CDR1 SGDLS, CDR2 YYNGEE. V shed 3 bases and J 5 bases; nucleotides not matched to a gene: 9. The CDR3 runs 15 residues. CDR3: CASSATGTSGETQYF. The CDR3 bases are TGTGCCAGCAGCGCGACTGGGACTAGTGGGGAGACCCAGTACTTC. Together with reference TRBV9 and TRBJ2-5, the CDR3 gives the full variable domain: DSGVTQTPKHLITATGQRVTLRCSPRSGDLSVYWYQQSLDQGLQFLIQYYNGEERAKGNILERFSAQQFPDLHSELNLSSLELGDSALYFCASSATGTSGETQYFGPGTRLLVL.